Sequencing of this T cell receptor beta chain was carried out in a study of beta chain features in type 1 diabetes. Study details: Researchers looked at roughly 110 million sorted cells across all samples.

As every portion of the isolated RNA was reverse transcribed, the sequencing read expressed TCRB transcripts. Clones were sequenced by immunoSEQ multiplex PCR, and TCRdb holds only the in-frame ones, with some missing. The data show around 430,000 clones, with 30% seen just once and roughly 0.066% held by the top ten. Overall study results and limits: In type 1 diabetes patients, VDJ junctions had fewer insertions; deletions at these junctions were more frequent.

Concerning this clone: Its antigen is currently unknown.

CDR3 length: 14 residues. Deletions cut 2 bases from V and 2 bases from J, with 8 bases between. The V gene's germline CDR1 is SEHNR and CDR2 FQNEAQ (reference sequence). This TCR was recovered from a man aged 18 to 29 in good health. Sequencing was performed on naive CD4+ T cells from blood. The chain recombines TRBV7-9 with TRBJ2-3; D gene uncertain. The CDR3 DNA reads as TGTGCCAGCAGCTTAAGTGCGCCCACAGATACGCAGTATTTT. Protein sequence: CASSLSAPTDTQYF.